Shown below are 19 T cell receptor beta chains from a single sample sequenced in a study of blood T cells in healthy people across ages (dated by TCRdb to 2013 to 2016). The library was prepared using 5' RACE. Sequencing relied on an Illumina HiSeq 2500. A second PCR of roughly 7 to 12 cycles was run with a J-beta primer mix and a sample-barcoded 5' primer. TCRdb handled the public reads itself, with Q25 trimming in fastp and clone calling in MiXCR, and kept productive beta chains. Records with the same CDR3 protein are collapsed into one entry carrying the most frequent genes and DNA. The sample table holds roughly 2 million distinct CDR3 sequences, of which roughly 50% were seen once. More than 2% of the sample lies in the top ten. Material: blood. All receptors derive from a woman aged 40 to 50 in good health.

The chain links TRBV14 to TRBJ2-5; D might be TRBD1 or TRBD2, each matching 5 bases. In germline, CDR1 is SGHDN, CDR2 FVKESK. CDR3 length: 17 residues. V lost 0 bases and J 4 bases, leaving 18 bases between the germline ends. CDR3 sequence reads: CASSQDKGAVGVETQYF. CDR3 in DNA: TGTGCCAGCAGCCAAGATAAAGGTGCAGTGGGGGTAGAGACCCAGTACTTC.

The chain is built from TRBV9 and TRBJ2-7; 12 bases agree with TRBD2. J was trimmed by 6 bases and V by 1 base; bases with no gene match: 14. This CDR3 is built from 18 residues. The V gene's germline CDR1 is SGDLS and CDR2 YYNGEE. CDR3 bases: TGTGCCAGCAGCGTACATCGACTAGCGGGGGTCCCGGGGGGCGAGCAGTACTTC. This encodes CASSVHRLAGVPGGEQYF. The variable domain in full, with the rest retrieved from reference TRBV9 and TRBJ2-7, is DSGVTQTPKHLITATGQRVTLRCSPRSGDLSVYWYQQSLDQGLQFLIQYYNGEERAKGNILERFSAQQFPDLHSELNLSSLELGDSALYFCASSVHRLAGVPGGEQYFGPGTRLTVT.

The chain joins TRBV7-9 to TRBJ1-4; TRBD1 matches 8 bases. With 5 bases clipped from V and 0 bases from J, the junction kept 5 bases outside the gene matches. CDR3 size: 16 residues. The germline gives CDR1 SEHNR, CDR2 FQNEAQ (reference sequence). CDR3 bases: TGTGCCAGCAGCAACAACAGGGGGACAACTAATGAAAAACTGTTTTTT. Residues: CASSNNRGTTNEKLFF.

This clonotype was seen more than once but under ten times. The V and J genes are TRBV7-2 and TRBJ2-7; D is unclear. This CDR3 is 13 amino acids long. CDR1 and CDR2 from the germline V gene are SGHTA and FQGNSA. V was trimmed by 4 bases and J by 3 bases, leaving 10 bases between them. The CDR3 coding sequence is TGTGCCAGCAGCTCGCCAGCGTTCTACGAGCAGTACTTC. As protein: CASSSPAFYEQYF.

This clonotype came up a few times. V and J are TRBV20-1 and TRBJ2-7, with 7 nucleotides matching TRBD1. There are 18 residues in the CDR3. Germline values: CDR1 DFQATT, CDR2 SNEGSKA (reference sequence). V gave up 0 bases and J gave up 0 bases; unmatched junction bases: 14. This CDR3 reads CSARDPLSDRQSSYEQYF. The CDR3, as DNA: TGCAGTGCTAGAGACCCGCTCTCGGACAGGCAAAGCTCCTACGAGCAGTACTTC.

This clonotype is a singleton in its sample. This rearrangement joins TRBV25-1 to TRBJ1-1; 7 positions agree with TRBD1. Looked up from germline, CDR1 is MGHDK and CDR2 is SYGVNS. With 8 bases clipped from V and 5 bases from J, the junction kept 5 bases outside the gene matches. This CDR3 spans 12 amino acids. Written as DNA, the CDR3 is TGTGCCAGCCGACAGGGATGGACTGAAGCTTTCTTT. Translating gives CASRQGWTEAFF.

This chain joins TRBV20-1 and TRBJ2-3; D call uncertain. The germline V gene encodes CDR1 DFQATT and CDR2 SNEGSKA (reference sequence). Trimming stripped 2 bases from V and 2 bases from J, with 14 bases between. The CDR3 length is 15 residues. CDR3 in DNA: TGCAGTGCTAGACAGGTTCTCCCTATCACAGATACGCAGTATTTT. Encoded protein: CSARQVLPITDTQYF.

As DNA, the CDR3 is TGTGCCAGCAGGTTAAGCTCGGCGTACACTGAAGCTTTCTTT. It translates to CASRLSSAYTEAFF. The chain recombines TRBV28 with TRBJ1-1; D is unclear. The V end lost 6 bases, the J end lost 3 bases, and 14 bases lay between the germline ends. The germline V gene has CDR1 MDHEN and CDR2 SYDVKM. There are 14 residues in the CDR3.

This chain joins TRBV20-1 and TRBJ1-1; D unresolved. The CDR3 runs 15 residues. V was shortened by 1 base and J by 3 bases, with 15 bases between the two germline ends. The germline V gene has CDR1 DFQATT and CDR2 SNEGSKA (reference sequence). The CDR3 sequence is CSARGPSSRYTEAFF. The DNA for the CDR3 is TGCAGTGCTAGAGGTCCCAGCTCCAGATACACTGAAGCTTTCTTT.

This clonotype has just one count. V and J are TRBV6-1 and TRBJ2-1; 9 nucleotides line up with TRBD2. V lost 6 bases, J lost 9 bases, and 9 bases stayed unmatched. CDR1 MNHNS and CDR2 SASEGT come from the germline V gene. This CDR3 has 14 residues. CDR3 coding DNA: TGTGCCAGCAGCGCTGAAGCGGGAGGTTTTGAGCAGTTCTTC. Protein sequence: CASSAEAGGFEQFF.

The gene calls are TRBV25-1 and TRBJ1-4; D remains unclear. Germline CDR1 MGHDK, CDR2 SYGVNS. The V end was cut by 1 base, the J end by 6 bases, with 9 bases between. CDR3 length equals 14 residues. CDR3 bases: TGTGCCAGCAGTGAATTCCTTAGGGATGAAAAACTGTTTTTT. It codes for CASSEFLRDEKLFF.

The genes are TRBV12-3 or TRBV12-4 and TRBJ1-1, with a possible D match to TRBD1 (6 bases). The CDR3 consists of 14 residues. V was cut by 3 bases and J by 6 bases, with 14 bases left in between. CDR3 loop: CASSFTKGVAEAFF. In DNA form, the CDR3 reads TGTGCCAGCAGTTTCACAAAGGGGGTTGCTGAAGCTTTCTTT.

This clonotype appeared many times. The gene calls are TRBV10-3 and TRBJ2-3; D perhaps matches TRBD1 (6 bases). From germline, CDR1 is ENHRY and CDR2 SYGVKD. V lost 6 bases to trimming and J lost 2 bases, with 12 bases between them. The CDR3 consists of 14 residues. The DNA for the CDR3 is TGTGCCATCAGGGGGGCATTCTCCACAGATACGCAGTATTTT. Protein product: CAIRGAFSTDTQYF.

The chain links TRBV15 to TRBJ2-4, with 8 positions matching TRBD1. Losses at the gene ends were 8 bases for V and 13 bases for J; bases not matched to a gene: 13. The CDR3 runs to 13 residues. Per germline, CDR1 LNHNV and CDR2 YYDKDF (reference sequence). The CDR3 here is CATGRQGIQEQYF. CDR3 sequence (DNA): TGTGCCACCGGGAGACAGGGGATACAAGAGCAGTACTTC.

The chain carries TRBV6-5 and TRBJ2-2; D unresolved. CDR1 MNHEY and CDR2 SVGAGI come from the germline V gene. Trimming took off 2 bases at V and 4 bases at J, with 8 bases between the two ends. This CDR3 has 14 amino acids. DNA of the CDR3: TGTGCCAGCAGTTACCCGGACGGCACCGGGGAGCTGTTTTTT. Translated: CASSYPDGTGELFF.

This clonotype has a handful of counts. The rearrangement uses TRBV28 and TRBJ2-1; D is tentatively TRBD1 or TRBD2 (6 bases each). Germline CDR1 and CDR2: MDHEN and SYDVKM. Trimming removed 7 bases from V and 5 bases from J, with 15 bases in between. The CDR3 is 14 amino acids. CDR3 nucleotides: TGTGCCAGCACAGTGCACGGGGGCGACAATGAGCAGTTCTTC. Encoded protein: CASTVHGGDNEQFF.

The V gene is TRBV4-2, the J gene TRBJ1-4; 7 bases map to TRBD1. In germline, CDR1 is LGHNA, CDR2 YNFKEQ. J lost 4 bases, V lost 0 bases, and 5 bases had no gene match. CDR3 length equals 16 residues. This CDR3 is CASSQDRGTVNEKLFF. CDR3 coding DNA: TGTGCCAGCAGCCAAGATCGGGGGACAGTTAATGAAAAACTGTTTTTT.

This rearrangement joins TRBV6-5 to TRBJ1-1; D gene uncertain. Germline CDR1 is MNHEY and CDR2 is SVGAGI. V lost 7 bases and J lost 3, with 12 bases in between. The CDR3 runs to 13 residues. The CDR3 sequence: CASNNGRDTEAFF. In DNA form, the CDR3 reads TGTGCCAGCAACAACGGGAGGGACACTGAAGCTTTCTTT.

The chain is built from TRBV20-1 and TRBJ1-6; D gene uncertain. This CDR3 spans 16 amino acids. The germline CDR1 and CDR2 sequences are DFQATT and SNEGSKA (reference sequence). V was trimmed by 2 bases and J by 6 bases, leaving 17 bases between them. CDR3 bases: TGCAGTGCTAGATCCCTCTCTACGGGGATTAATTCACCCCTCCACTTT. It translates to CSARSLSTGINSPLHF.